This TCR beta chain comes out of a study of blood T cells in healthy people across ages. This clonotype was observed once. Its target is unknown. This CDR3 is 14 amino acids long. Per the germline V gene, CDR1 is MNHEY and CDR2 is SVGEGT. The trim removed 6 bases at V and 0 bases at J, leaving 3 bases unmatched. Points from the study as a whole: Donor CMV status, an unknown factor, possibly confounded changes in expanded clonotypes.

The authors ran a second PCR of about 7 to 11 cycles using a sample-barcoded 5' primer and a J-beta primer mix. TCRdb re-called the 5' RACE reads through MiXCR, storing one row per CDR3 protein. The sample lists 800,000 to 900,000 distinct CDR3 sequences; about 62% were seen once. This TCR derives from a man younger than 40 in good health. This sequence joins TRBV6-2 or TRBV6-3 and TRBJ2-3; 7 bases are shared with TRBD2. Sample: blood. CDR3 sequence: CASRRTSSTDTQYF. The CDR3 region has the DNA TGTGCCAGCAGAAGGACTAGTAGCACAGATACGCAGTATTTT.